Each of the 22 T cell receptor beta chains below was sequenced from the same sample in a study of blood T cell repertoires in COVID-19. Method: immunoSEQ multiplex PCR; TCRdb's copy keeps in-frame clones and lacks some. The sample carries about 400,000 clones, approximately 86% recorded once. Sequencing input: peripheral blood. All receptors come from a human donor in a cohort sampled during active COVID-19.

V and J are TRBV7-2 and TRBJ1-3; the D gene is possibly TRBD1 (6 bases). CDR3 length equals 16 residues. Germline CDR1 SGHTA, CDR2 FQGNSA. Trimming shortened V by 4 bases and J by 2 bases, and 15 bases separated the two germline ends. CDR3 residues: CASSSQTGRTGNTIYF. The CDR3 DNA follows: TGTGCCAGCAGCTCCCAAACAGGGAGAACTGGAAACACCATATATTTT.

The CDR3 sequence: CASSPDRPTDTQYF. Written as DNA, the CDR3 is TGTGCCAGCAGCCCGGACAGGCCCACAGATACGCAGTATTTT. The gene calls are TRBV6-5 and TRBJ2-3, with TRBD1 matching over 7 bases. The CDR3 runs 14 residues. Germline V gene sequence: CDR1 MNHEY, CDR2 SVGAGI. The trim removed 6 bases at V and 2 bases at J, leaving 5 bases unmatched.

This chain connects TRBV11-2 to TRBJ2-6; 12 bases fit TRBD1. After removal of 6 bases from V and 4 bases from J, the junction contained 7 bases not matched to a gene. This CDR3 region has 17 residues. Germline loops: CDR1 SGHAT, CDR2 FQNNGV. For the CDR3, the DNA is TGTGCCAGCAGGCGCGGGACAGGGGGCGAGGGGGCCAACGTCCTGACTTTC. Encoded protein: CASRRGTGGEGANVLTF.

The rearrangement links TRBV28 to TRBJ2-7; D possibly corresponds to TRBD2 (7 bases). The CDR3 runs to 15 residues. Germline V gene data show CDR1 as MDHEN and CDR2 as SYDVKM. V was clipped by 2 bases and J by 0 bases, with 11 bases between them. The CDR3 DNA sequence: TGTGCCAGCAGTTTAGGGCGGGGGCTCTCCTACGAGCAGTACTTC. Translated, it gives CASSLGRGLSYEQYF.

The V and J genes are TRBV11-1 and TRBJ2-7; 7 nucleotides line up with TRBD1. Germline lookup yields CDR1 SGHAT and CDR2 FQDESV (reference sequence). V lost 6 bases and J lost 3; bases outside the gene matches: 5. This CDR3 comprises 13 residues. CDR3 residues: CASSHGQDYEQYF. In nucleotides, the CDR3 is TGTGCCAGCAGTCACGGACAGGACTACGAGCAGTACTTC.

This clone was seen only once. This chain joins TRBV2 and TRBJ1-6; 7 nucleotides agree with TRBD1. V lost 5 bases and J lost 7; bases outside the gene matches: 14. Germline V gene sequence: CDR1 SNHLY, CDR2 FYNNEI. The CDR3 covers 17 residues. CDR3 in amino acids: CASSFLGPGQSNSPLHF. CDR3 nucleotide sequence: TGTGCCAGCAGTTTTCTCGGGCCGGGACAGTCCAATTCACCCCTCCACTTT.

Only one count was recorded for this clone. The chain links TRBV6-5 to TRBJ1-4, with TRBD1 matching over 11 bases. The ends lost 4 bases at V and 7 bases at J; junction bases unmatched: 5. This CDR3 is built from 15 residues. Germline CDR1 MNHEY, CDR2 SVGAGI. DNA for the CDR3: TGTGCCAGCAGTTCCACCGGGACAGGGGGTGAAAAACTGTTTTTT. Protein sequence: CASSSTGTGGEKLFF.

The V call is TRBV30, the J call TRBJ2-3; tentatively, D is TRBD2 (6 bases). CDR3 length: 14 residues. Germline CDR1 and CDR2: GTSNPN and SVGIG (reference sequence). Trimming pared 1 base from V and 6 bases from J, leaving 14 bases between. The CDR3 region is CAWSAGERVDTQYF. CDR3 coding DNA: TGTGCCTGGAGTGCCGGGGAGCGGGTGGATACGCAGTATTTT.

The V gene is TRBV12-3 or TRBV12-4, the J gene TRBJ1-1, with a tentative D call TRBD1 (5 bases). Trimming left V 5 bases short and J 4 bases short, with 11 bases between. The CDR3 consists of 13 residues. CDR3 sequence: CASSPGGGTEAFF. As DNA, the CDR3 is TGTGCCAGCAGTCCCGGGGGTGGCACTGAAGCTTTCTTT.

V and J are TRBV2 and TRBJ1-2; possible D gene TRBD1, 5 bases. Germline CDR1 reads SNHLY; CDR2 reads FYNNEI. This CDR3 comprises 14 residues. V lost 2 bases, J lost 2 bases, and 9 bases lay in between. Here the CDR3 reads CASSESPGNYGYTF. The CDR3 DNA sequence: TGTGCCAGCAGTGAATCCCCAGGGAACTATGGCTACACCTTC.

This chain connects TRBV9 to TRBJ2-5, with 13 positions matching TRBD2. There are 17 residues in the CDR3. In germline, CDR1 is SGDLS, CDR2 YYNGEE. V lost 0 bases to trimming and J lost 3 bases; unmatched junction nucleotides: 5. This chain's CDR3 is CASSVGLAGGSEETQYF. The CDR3 nucleotides are TGTGCCAGCAGCGTAGGACTAGCGGGGGGATCGGAAGAGACCCAGTACTTC.

V and J are TRBV10-3 and TRBJ2-3, with D unclear. CDR3 length: 12 amino acids. Germline V gives CDR1 ENHRY, CDR2 SYGVKD. With 0 bases removed from V and 4 bases from J, the gap between germline ends came to 2 bases. CDR3 region: CAISESSDTQYF. The CDR3 DNA reads as TGTGCCATCAGTGAGTCCTCAGATACGCAGTATTTT.

The rearrangement joins TRBV2 to TRBJ2-5, with D perhaps matching TRBD2 (5 bases). CDR1 SNHLY and CDR2 FYNNEI come from the germline V gene. V was pared by 8 bases and J by 5 bases, with 18 bases between. This CDR3 is built from 14 residues. DNA of the CDR3: TGTGCCAGCCTCCGCGGGCGGTCGGGGGAGACCCAGTACTTC. As protein: CASLRGRSGETQYF.

The genes are TRBV28 and TRBJ2-7; 12 bases match TRBD2. V lost 6 bases to trimming and J lost 3 bases; unmatched junction nucleotides: 6. The CDR3 runs to 15 residues. In germline, CDR1 is MDHEN, CDR2 SYDVKM. This CDR3 reads CASSTPTSGSYEQYF. In DNA form, the CDR3 reads TGTGCCAGCAGCACCCCGACTAGCGGGAGCTACGAGCAGTACTTC.

This rearrangement joins TRBV5-6 to TRBJ1-2; possible D gene TRBD1, 6 bases. The CDR3 loop spans 14 amino acids. Germline V CDR1 and CDR2: SGHDT, YYEEEE. Trimming took off 4 bases at V and 3 bases at J, with 13 bases between the two ends. The chain's CDR3 is CASSVTGIDYGYTF. The CDR3 region has the DNA TGTGCCAGCAGCGTCACAGGGATCGACTATGGCTACACCTTC.

The rearrangement joins TRBV9 to TRBJ2-6, with a tentative D call TRBD2 (7 bases). Trimming stripped 0 bases from V and 0 bases from J, with 10 bases between. The CDR3 is 17 residues long. CDR1 is SGDLS, CDR2 YYNGEE, per germline. The CDR3 sequence: CASSVGGGPSGANVLTF. The CDR3 DNA reads as TGTGCCAGCAGCGTAGGCGGGGGCCCCTCTGGGGCCAACGTCCTGACTTTC. Together with reference TRBV9 and TRBJ2-6, the CDR3 gives the full variable domain: DSGVTQTPKHLITATGQRVTLRCSPRSGDLSVYWYQQSLDQGLQFLIQYYNGEERAKGNILERFSAQQFPDLHSELNLSSLELGDSALYFCASSVGGGPSGANVLTFGAGSRLTVL.

The V gene is TRBV6-6, the J gene TRBJ2-1; 10 bases are shared with TRBD1. There are 14 residues in the CDR3. V dropped 2 bases and J dropped 9; count of bases not matched to a gene: 4. The germline CDR1 and CDR2 sequences are MNHNY and SVGAGI (reference sequence). The CDR3 DNA follows: TGTGCCAGCAGTTACCCGGGACAGGGGTCTGAGCAGTTCTTC. Amino acids: CASSYPGQGSEQFF.

The V and J genes are TRBV7-9 and TRBJ2-2, with a tentative D call TRBD1 (6 bases). Trimming pared 5 bases from V and 0 bases from J, leaving 16 bases between. There are 17 residues in the CDR3. Looked up from germline, CDR1 is SEHNR and CDR2 is FQNEAQ (reference sequence). CDR3: CASSQPPGQANTGELFF. DNA of the CDR3: TGTGCCAGCAGCCAGCCCCCGGGACAAGCGAACACCGGGGAGCTGTTTTTT. The full variable domain, completed using reference TRBV7-9 and TRBJ2-2, is DTGVSQNPRHKITKRGQNVTFRCDPISEHNRLYWYRQTLGQGPEFLTYFQNEAQLEKSRLLSDRFSAERPKGSFSTLEIQRTEQGDSAMYLCASSQPPGQANTGELFFGEGSRLTVL.

The gene calls are TRBV3-1 (or the pseudogene TRBV3-2) and TRBJ1-2, with D possibly being TRBD1 (6 bases). Germline CDR1 reads LGHDT; CDR2 reads YNNKEL (reference sequence). V was trimmed by 1 base and J by 14 bases, leaving 14 bases between them. There are 12 residues in the CDR3. Here the CDR3 DNA reads TGTGCCAGCAGCCAAGTGGGGGGGCCGGGGACCTTC. Translating it yields CASSQVGGPGTF.

In the case of this clone: Different DNA sequences within this sample yield the same CDR3. This chain links TRBV7-9 with TRBJ2-7; no clear D gene. This CDR3 region has 13 residues. Germline V gives CDR1 SEHNR, CDR2 FQNEAQ (reference sequence). Trimming pared 1 base from V and 0 bases from J, leaving 4 bases between. The CDR3 spells CASSLGDSYEQYF. CDR3 nucleotide sequence: TGTGCCAGCAGCTTAGGAGACTCCTACGAGCAGTACTTC.

This clone was counted between two and nine times. CDR3 DNA sequence: TGTGCCAGTAGCTCTCCCGGGGAAGTTAAAAACATTCAGTACTTC. Protein: CASSSPGEVKNIQYF. V usage is TRBV19 and J usage is TRBJ2-4; D is perhaps TRBD2 (5 bases). This CDR3 has 15 amino acids. Trimming took off 6 bases at V and 4 bases at J, with 16 bases between the two ends. Germline values: CDR1 LNHDA, CDR2 SQIVND (reference sequence).

The CDR3 region has the DNA TGCGCCAGCAGCTCCCAAGATCTAGCGGTGCGCAATGAGCAGTTCTTC. Translated: CASSSQDLAVRNEQFF. The chain employs TRBV4-1 and TRBJ2-1; 7 nucleotides align to TRBD2. Germline assignment: CDR1 MGHRA and CDR2 YSYEKL. The V segment lost 5 bases and the J segment 6 bases; nucleotides outside the gene matches: 13. CDR3 size: 16 residues.